These T cell receptor beta chains were read from a single sample in a study of post-analysis software for immune sequencing data. TCRdb recomputed calls from the PCR reads with MiXCR, one row per CDR3 protein. The repertoire includes approximately 570,000 distinct CDR3 sequences, roughly 46% of them detected once, and more than 1.5% sits in the top ten. The sample was blood. The receptors were sampled from a girl aged 5-17 years with multiple sclerosis. Each CDR3 is given with its conserved first and last residue. The order of the fields is V gene, D gene, J gene, clone size, CDR3 protein, CDR3 DNA. The D gene is left open where the match is weak. Clone size is given for some rows only: seen once, a few or many times, or a class if the clone is expanded.

v_call: TRBV27; d_call: NA; j_call: TRBJ1-2; clone_size: few; cdr3_aa: CASSFGQGHYGYTF; cdr3_nt: TGTGCCAGCAGTTTCGGGCAGGGACATTATGGCTACACCTTC
v_call: TRBV4-1; d_call: TRBD1; j_call: TRBJ2-4; clone_size: many; cdr3_aa: CASSQGFLGQGRDIQYF; cdr3_nt: TGCGCCAGCAGCCAAGGTTTCCTTGGACAGGGGCGCGATATTCAGTACTTC
v_call: TRBV4-1; d_call: NA; j_call: TRBJ1-2; clone_size: NA; cdr3_aa: CASSPTKGTAYGYTF; cdr3_nt: TGCGCCAGCAGCCCTACCAAGGGTACCGCCTATGGCTACACCTTC
v_call: TRBV9; d_call: TRBD2; j_call: TRBJ2-5; clone_size: NA; cdr3_aa: CASSISGTSEETQYF; cdr3_nt: TGTGCCAGCAGCATCTCCGGGACTAGCGAAGAGACCCAGTACTTC
v_call: TRBV6-2/TRBV6-3; d_call: NA; j_call: TRBJ2-7; clone_size: few; cdr3_aa: CASSYSVTYEQYF; cdr3_nt: TGTGCCAGCAGTTACTCCGTGACCTACGAGCAGTACTTC
v_call: TRBV5-1; d_call: NA; j_call: TRBJ2-1; clone_size: NA; cdr3_aa: CASSLWSPSDEQFF; cdr3_nt: TGCGCCAGCAGCTTGTGGTCCCCTTCCGATGAGCAGTTCTTC
v_call: TRBV12-3/TRBV12-4; d_call: NA; j_call: TRBJ2-7; clone_size: few; cdr3_aa: CASSSGAIYEQYF; cdr3_nt: TGTGCCAGCAGTTCCGGGGCCATCTACGAGCAGTACTTC
v_call: TRBV5-1; d_call: TRBD2; j_call: TRBJ2-7; clone_size: few; cdr3_aa: CASSSRTSVSYEQYF; cdr3_nt: TGCGCCAGCAGCTCCAGGACTAGCGTTTCCTACGAGCAGTACTTC
v_call: TRBV20-1; d_call: NA; j_call: TRBJ2-1; clone_size: NA; cdr3_aa: CSASLQEAADEQFF; cdr3_nt: TGCAGTGCTAGCCTCCAGGAGGCTGCAGATGAGCAGTTCTTC
v_call: TRBV12-3/TRBV12-4; d_call: NA; j_call: TRBJ2-3; clone_size: few; cdr3_aa: CASSLWGSNTVDTQYF; cdr3_nt: TGTGCCAGCAGTTTATGGGGGTCCAACACGGTAGATACGCAGTATTTT
v_call: TRBV10-3; d_call: NA; j_call: TRBJ1-2; clone_size: NA; cdr3_aa: CAISETGDYGYTF; cdr3_nt: TGTGCCATCAGTGAGACGGGGGACTATGGCTACACCTTC
v_call: TRBV20-1; d_call: NA; j_call: TRBJ2-5; clone_size: NA; cdr3_aa: CSQGGRGTEEQYF; cdr3_nt: TGCAGTCAGGGGGGCAGGGGTACAGAAGAGCAGTACTTC
v_call: TRBV5-1; d_call: TRBD1; j_call: TRBJ1-2; clone_size: NA; cdr3_aa: CASSWGTATWGYTF; cdr3_nt: TGCGCCAGCAGCTGGGGGACAGCCACTTGGGGCTACACCTTC